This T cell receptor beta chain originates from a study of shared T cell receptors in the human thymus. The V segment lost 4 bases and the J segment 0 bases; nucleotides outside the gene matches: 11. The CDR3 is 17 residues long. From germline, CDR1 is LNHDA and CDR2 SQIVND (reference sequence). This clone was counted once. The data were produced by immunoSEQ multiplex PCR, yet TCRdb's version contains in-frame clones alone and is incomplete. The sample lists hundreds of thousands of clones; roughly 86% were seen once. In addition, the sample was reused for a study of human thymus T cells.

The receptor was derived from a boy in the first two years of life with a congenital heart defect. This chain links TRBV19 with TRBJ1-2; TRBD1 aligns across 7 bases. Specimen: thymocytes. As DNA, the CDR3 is TGTGCCAGTAGTACTCCCACGGACAGGACCCCTAACTATGGCTACACCTTC. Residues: CASSTPTDRTPNYGYTF. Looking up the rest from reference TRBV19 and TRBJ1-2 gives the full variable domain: DGGITQSPKYLFRKEGQNVTLSCEQNLNHDAMYWYRQDPGQGLRLIYYSQIVNDFQKGDIAEGYSVSREKKESFPLTVTSAQKNPTAFYLCASSTPTDRTPNYGYTFGSGTRLTVV.